One and the same sample provided the 7 T cell receptor beta chains below, sequenced in a study of CD8 T cells in Susac syndrome. RNA, at about 0.5 to 1 ug, was reverse transcribed with random hexamers. MiXCR was run by TCRdb on the immunoSEQ multiplex PCR reads, yielding one entry per CDR3 protein. The repertoire holds more than 200,000 distinct CDR3 sequences, with 80% to 95% as singletons. The material sequenced was CD4+ T cells from PBMCs. The receptors stem from a human donor with multiple sclerosis.

The J gene is TRBJ2-3, the V gene TRBV18; 7 bases line up with TRBD2. V shed 6 bases, J shed 2 bases, and the junction held 11 bases outside the gene matches. The CDR3 spans 16 residues. CDR1 and CDR2 from the germline V gene are KGHSH and LQKENI. DNA for the CDR3: TGTGCCAGCTCTCCTCCGACTAGCCTTCTCACAGATACGCAGTATTTT. This encodes CASSPPTSLLTDTQYF.

This clonotype was seen once. The J gene is TRBJ2-7, the V gene TRBV20-1; TRBD2 matches at 13 bases. This CDR3 contains 14 residues. With 4 bases clipped from V and 7 bases from J, the junction kept 7 bases outside the gene matches. Germline CDR1 and CDR2: DFQATT and SNEGSKA (reference sequence). The CDR3 DNA reads as TGCAGTGCTACAGGACTAGCGGGAGAGGGGGAGCAGTACGTC. Its protein product is CSATGLAGEGEQYV.

CDR3 loop: CASSLAGTSGSAQETQYF. CDR3 nucleotides: TGCGCCAGCAGCTTGGCCGGGACTAGCGGGAGCGCGCAAGAGACCCAGTACTTC. The chain combines TRBV5-1 with TRBJ2-5; 14 bases align to TRBD2. The CDR3 is 18 residues long. Germline CDR1 SGHRS, CDR2 YFSETQ. V lost 0 bases and J lost 2; bases outside the gene matches: 6.

The gene calls are TRBV29-1 and TRBJ1-4; no clear D gene. Germline CDR1 is SQVTM and CDR2 is ANQGSEA. V was pared by 4 bases and J by 0 bases, with 9 bases between. CDR3 size: 14 residues. The CDR3 spells CSVGAVATNEKLFF. CDR3 nucleotide sequence: TGCAGCGTTGGGGCTGTTGCAACTAATGAAAAACTGTTTTTT.

V and J are TRBV19 and TRBJ1-5, with no clear D. The CDR3 contains 13 residues. Trimming took off 7 bases at V and 5 bases at J, with 12 bases between the two ends. The germline V gene has CDR1 LNHDA and CDR2 SQIVND (reference sequence). CDR3 region: CASTSNRDQPQHF. CDR3 DNA: TGTGCCAGTACCTCAAACAGAGATCAGCCCCAGCATTTT.

The CDR3 DNA reads as TGTGCCTGGACTCTAGGGGGCACAGATACGCAGTATTTT. Amino acids: CAWTLGGTDTQYF. The chain combines TRBV30 with TRBJ2-3, with D possibly matching TRBD1 (5 bases). V lost 4 bases to trimming and J lost 1 base, with 9 bases between them. The germline V gene has CDR1 GTSNPN and CDR2 SVGIG (reference sequence). The CDR3 has 13 residues.

The V gene is TRBV20-1, the J gene TRBJ2-5, with 7 bases lining up with TRBD2. CDR3 length: 14 amino acids. CDR1 and CDR2 (germline): DFQATT, SNEGSKA (reference sequence). The junction had 10 bases not matched to a gene; V was cut back by 5 bases and J by 4 bases. The CDR3 DNA follows: TGCAGTGCTGGGACTACCTTAGAAATAGAGACCCAGTACTTC. This translates into CSAGTTLEIETQYF.